The 25 T cell receptor beta chains presented below share a single source sample, sequenced in a study of T cells in Graves' hyperthyroidism and ophthalmopathy. Amplified TCR beta CDR3 regions derived from RNA transcripts. Initially, a first-round RT-PCR of the TCR CDR3 employed the HTBI primer set. Each CDR3 protein is one row after TCRdb ran MiXCR on the multiplex PCR reads. The sample has some 510,000 distinct CDR3 sequences; more than 45% are singletons. The sequencing input was peripheral blood or thyroid tissue (not recorded which). The receptors derive from a woman between 18 and 30 years old with Graves' hyperthyroidism.

This clonotype has ten or more counts. This chain uses TRBV9 with TRBJ1-4; D is uncertain. CDR1 is SGDLS, CDR2 YYNGEE, per germline. The CDR3 has 13 amino acids. Trimming cost V 3 bases and J 5 bases, with 8 bases left between them. CDR3 DNA sequence: TGTGCCAGCAGCGAACCAAGGAATGAAAAACTGTTTTTT. Translation: CASSEPRNEKLFF.

The J gene is TRBJ1-5, the V gene TRBV10-3; D not certain. V was cut by 10 bases and J by 5 bases, with 18 bases left in between. Germline CDR1 reads ENHRY; CDR2 reads SYGVKD. CDR3 size: 14 residues. CDR3 sequence reads: CASTPNLGYQPQHF. Here the CDR3 DNA reads TGTGCCAGCACTCCCAACCTGGGGTATCAGCCCCAGCATTTT.

This sequence joins TRBV19 and TRBJ1-2; TRBD1 might be the D (6 bases). The CDR3 length is 14 residues. The V end lost 7 bases, the J end lost 9 bases, and 21 bases lay between the germline ends. CDR1 LNHDA and CDR2 SQIVND come from the germline V gene (reference sequence). This CDR3 is CASNMAGERGRYTF. The CDR3, as DNA: TGTGCCAGTAATATGGCAGGGGAACGAGGTCGCTACACCTTC.

J is TRBJ2-7 and V is TRBV29-1; TRBD2 matches 12 bases. The V and J ends lost 3 bases and 2 bases, in that order; junction bases with no gene match: 2. Germline V gene data show CDR1 as SQVTM and CDR2 as ANQGSEA. This CDR3 is 14 amino acids long. The CDR3 DNA follows: TGCAGCGTTGAGACTAGCGGGAGACCCTACGAGCAGTACTTC. Amino acids: CSVETSGRPYEQYF.

This sequence joins TRBV29-1 and TRBJ1-4; D remains unclear. The CDR3 extends over 11 amino acids. Germline assignment: CDR1 SQVTM and CDR2 ANQGSEA. V lost 4 bases to trimming and J lost 8 bases, with 8 bases between them. This CDR3 is CSVAGMEKLFF. The CDR3 DNA follows: TGCAGCGTTGCCGGGATGGAAAAACTGTTTTTT.

The chain is built from TRBV20-1 and TRBJ2-7, with unresolved D. V was clipped by 7 bases and J by 2 bases, with 18 bases between them. In germline, CDR1 is DFQATT, CDR2 SNEGSKA (reference sequence). CDR3 size: 14 residues. CDR3 loop: CSVVEVGLPYEQYF. The CDR3 DNA is TGCAGTGTCGTAGAAGTGGGCTTACCCTACGAGCAGTACTTC.

The chain has TRBV10-3 and TRBJ2-7; D may be TRBD1 (7 bases). CDR3 length equals 15 residues. CDR1 and CDR2 (germline): ENHRY, SYGVKD. V lost 3 bases and J lost 2, with 14 bases in between. The CDR3 region has the DNA TGTGCCATCAGTGAAGCCAGGGGGGAAGCCTACGAGCAGTACTTC. Protein product: CAISEARGEAYEQYF.

The gene calls are TRBV20-1 and TRBJ1-4; D is undetermined. The germline V and J ends were trimmed by 3 bases and 0 bases, with 8 bases remaining between them. CDR3 length: 14 amino acids. Germline loops: CDR1 DFQATT, CDR2 SNEGSKA (reference sequence). The CDR3 bases are TGCAGTGCTAGGGAGACCGCAACTAATGAAAAACTGTTTTTT. This sequence encodes CSARETATNEKLFF.

In this sample, this clonotype turned up many times. The rearrangement joins TRBV7-9 to TRBJ1-1; tentatively, D is TRBD1 (6 bases). Germline lookup yields CDR1 SEHNR and CDR2 FQNEAQ (reference sequence). This CDR3 region has 14 residues. V gave up 5 bases and J gave up 1 base, with 11 bases separating them. The CDR3, as DNA: TGTGCCAGCAGCAGCACAGGGAAGAACACTGAAGCTTTCTTT. Translation gives CASSSTGKNTEAFF.

This clonotype occurred a few times. The chain recombines TRBV27 with TRBJ1-2; TRBD1 matches 7 bases. Germline CDR1 MNHEY, CDR2 SMNVEV (reference sequence). This CDR3 region has 14 residues. V shed 2 bases, J shed 4 bases, and the junction held 4 bases outside the gene matches. In DNA, the CDR3 is TGTGCCAGCAGTTTAGGGACAGCAGTCTATGGCTACACCTTC. Translation gives CASSLGTAVYGYTF.

This clonotype has just a few counts. This sequence may be a read error, since a much larger clone differs from it by one base. The V gene is TRBV2, the J gene TRBJ1-1, with TRBD1 as a possible D gene (5 bases). The germline V and J ends were trimmed by 7 bases and 0 bases, with 12 bases remaining between them. The CDR3 is 14 amino acids. The V gene's germline CDR1 is SNHLY and CDR2 FYNNEI. This CDR3 is CASTTGRVNTEAFF. The CDR3 DNA follows: TGTGCCAGCACGACCGGCAGGGTGAACACTGAAGCTTTCTTT.

The rearrangement joins TRBV25-1 to TRBJ1-6; D gene ambiguous. The CDR3 length is 15 residues. The V end was cut by 5 bases, the J end by 7 bases, with 15 bases between. The germline gives CDR1 MGHDK, CDR2 SYGVNS. The CDR3 protein is CASSLRPGLNSPLHF. In DNA form, the CDR3 reads TGTGCCAGCAGTTTAAGGCCCGGTCTAAATTCACCCCTCCACTTT.

J is TRBJ2-3 and V is TRBV2, with 7 positions matching TRBD1. There are 15 residues in the CDR3. Germline CDR1 and CDR2: SNHLY and FYNNEI. With V trimmed by 6 bases and J by 5 bases, 11 bases remained unmatched. This CDR3 is CASRQQGLSIDTQYF. As DNA, the CDR3 is TGTGCCAGCAGGCAACAGGGGCTCAGTATAGATACGCAGTATTTT.

This clonotype was seen a single time. V usage is TRBV7-9 and J usage is TRBJ1-5; D might be TRBD1 (6 bases). The V end was cut by 6 bases, the J end by 11 bases, with 20 bases between. Per germline, CDR1 SEHNR and CDR2 FQNEAQ (reference sequence). There are 14 residues in the CDR3. DNA for the CDR3: TGTGCCAGCAGTCCCTGGACAGACCAAGAGACCCAGCATTTT. It codes for CASSPWTDQETQHF.

This chain connects TRBV20-1 to TRBJ1-2; D is possibly TRBD1 (5 bases). The CDR3 runs 16 residues. Trimming removed 6 bases at V and 0 bases at J, with 20 bases between. Germline lookup yields CDR1 DFQATT and CDR2 SNEGSKA (reference sequence). The CDR3 nucleotides read TGCAGTGCCAGGGCCCAACCACTCACAGCTAACTATGGCTACACCTTC. Translation: CSARAQPLTANYGYTF.

The V and J genes are TRBV2 and TRBJ1-2; no definite D call. Trimming removed 6 bases from V and 1 base from J, with 15 bases in between. Germline CDR1 reads SNHLY; CDR2 reads FYNNEI. The CDR3 totals 15 residues. The CDR3 loop is CASRRVGRGNYGYTF. CDR3 DNA sequence: TGTGCCAGCAGGAGAGTCGGTCGCGGTAACTATGGCTACACCTTC.

To note about this clonotype: A much larger clone differs by one base, so this may be a read error. The chain carries TRBV2 and TRBJ1-5; no firm D call. The CDR3 runs 13 residues. The germline CDR1 and CDR2 sequences are SNHLY and FYNNEI. V lost 4 bases and J 6 bases, leaving 10 bases between the germline ends. Written as DNA, the CDR3 is TGTGCCAGCAGTGCCAAGCCCAGTCAGCCCCAGCATTTT. Its protein product is CASSAKPSQPQHF.

The chain uses TRBV10-3 and TRBJ1-4, with a possible D match to TRBD1 (5 bases). This CDR3 spans 14 amino acids. Germline-derived CDR1 and CDR2 are ENHRY and SYGVKD. Trimming shortened V by 0 bases and J by 7 bases, and 9 bases separated the two germline ends. This CDR3 reads CAISESGEREKLFF. CDR3 sequence (DNA): TGTGCCATCAGTGAGTCAGGGGAGCGTGAAAAACTGTTTTTT.

In its sample, this clonotype was seen a few times. The gene calls are TRBV6-1 and TRBJ2-5, with D possibly TRBD2 on 7 matching bases. CDR1 is MNHNS, CDR2 SASEGT, per germline. CDR3 length: 14 amino acids. V lost 5 bases to trimming and J lost 5 bases, with 15 bases between them. DNA of the CDR3: TGTGCCAGCAGTCAACAGGGAGGGCGGGAGACCCAGTACTTC. Protein product: CASSQQGGRETQYF.

The gene calls are TRBV6-1 and TRBJ2-5, with TRBD2 identical over 8 bases. Germline CDR1 MNHNS, CDR2 SASEGT. With 2 bases clipped from V and 1 base from J, the junction kept 6 bases outside the gene matches. The CDR3 loop spans 16 amino acids. The CDR3 DNA is TGTGCCAGCAGTGAACTAGCGGGCAGTGCCCAAGAGACCCAGTACTTC. Translation: CASSELAGSAQETQYF.

The V and J genes are TRBV6-6 and TRBJ2-7, with 16 nucleotides matching TRBD2. V lost 5 bases to trimming and J lost 1 base; unmatched junction nucleotides: 5. Per the germline V gene, CDR1 is MNHNY and CDR2 is SVGAGI (reference sequence). This CDR3 has 17 amino acids. The CDR3: CASSAGLAGGLSYEQYF. CDR3 coding DNA: TGTGCCAGCAGTGCGGGACTAGCGGGAGGGCTGTCCTACGAGCAGTACTTC.

This chain joins TRBV15 and TRBJ1-4, with D tentatively TRBD1 (5 bases). Germline lookup yields CDR1 LNHNV and CDR2 YYDKDF (reference sequence). The CDR3 runs to 13 residues. The germline V and J ends were trimmed by 0 bases and 13 bases, with 12 bases remaining between them. CDR3 in amino acids: CATSRDRVGRLFF. The CDR3 DNA is TGTGCCACCAGCAGAGACAGGGTGGGCAGACTGTTTTTT.

The chain is built from TRBV7-6 and TRBJ2-7, with TRBD2 matching 8 bases. The CDR3 consists of 15 residues. V was clipped by 5 bases and J by 6 bases; unmatched bases: 12. Per germline, CDR1 SGHVS and CDR2 FNYEAQ. CDR3 DNA: TGTGCCAGCAGCCAAAGGGGACTAGACCTCTCCGAGCAGTACTTC. Encoded protein: CASSQRGLDLSEQYF.

This CDR3 reads CASSPLAGTQETQYF. CDR3 DNA sequence: TGTGCCAGCAGCCCTCTAGCGGGGACCCAAGAGACCCAGTACTTC. The genes are TRBV7-8 and TRBJ2-5, with TRBD2 matching 9 bases. The germline gives CDR1 SGHVS, CDR2 FQNEAQ. The CDR3 is 15 amino acids. With V trimmed by 5 bases and J by 1 base, 5 bases remained unmatched.

The genes are TRBV2 and TRBJ2-3; D possibly corresponds to TRBD2 (5 bases). Germline V gene data show CDR1 as SNHLY and CDR2 as FYNNEI. This CDR3 comprises 14 residues. The ends were cut back, 0 bases at V and 2 bases at J, with 6 bases in the middle. CDR3 nucleotides: TGTGCCAGCAGTGAAGCGGGAGACACAGATACGCAGTATTTT. Translating gives CASSEAGDTDTQYF.